The 25 T cell receptor beta chains listed next were all sequenced from one sample in a study of blood T cell repertoires in COVID-19. TCRdb's copy holds only in-frame clones and misses some; the assay was immunoSEQ multiplex PCR. The table shows some 100,000 clones, with 80% to 90% occurring only once. Sequencing was done on a sample of peripheral blood. The receptors shown here come from a human donor in a cohort sampled during active COVID-19.

This clone occurred a few times. The V and J genes are TRBV25-1 and TRBJ1-5, with 7 bases aligning to TRBD1. CDR3 size: 15 residues. Germline-derived CDR1 and CDR2 are MGHDK and SYGVNS. The V segment lost 5 bases and the J segment 3 bases; nucleotides outside the gene matches: 7. The CDR3 loop reads CASSRDSPYNQPQHF. CDR3 DNA sequence: TGTGCCAGCAGTAGGGACAGCCCCTACAATCAGCCCCAGCATTTT.

The chain links TRBV3-1 (or the pseudogene TRBV3-2) to TRBJ1-1; no clear D gene. Between the trimmed V and J ends, which lost 2 bases and 3 bases, there was a span of 16 bases. Germline values: CDR1 LGHDT, CDR2 YNNKEL (reference sequence). This CDR3 spans 16 amino acids. This CDR3 reads CASSQRKHAPDTEAFF. The DNA of the CDR3 is TGTGCCAGCAGCCAACGAAAGCATGCTCCCGACACTGAAGCTTTCTTT.

This clone was seen just once. The J gene is TRBJ2-3, the V gene TRBV7-2, with D uncertain. This CDR3 region has 14 residues. Germline CDR1 reads SGHTA; CDR2 reads FQGNSA. V lost 4 bases and J lost 3, with 11 bases in between. CDR3 protein: CASSSPWPTDTQYF. DNA for the CDR3: TGTGCCAGCAGCTCACCCTGGCCAACAGATACGCAGTATTTT. The full variable domain, in which reference TRBV7-2 and TRBJ2-3 provide the parts outside the CDR3, is GAGVSQSPSNKVTEKGKDVELRCDPISGHTALYWYRQSLGQGLEFLIYFQGNSAPDKSGLPSDRFSAERTGGSVSTLTIQRTQQEDSAVYLCASSSPWPTDTQYFGPGTRLTVL.

This clone appeared a few times. V usage is TRBV7-2 and J usage is TRBJ1-6; D perhaps matches TRBD1 (6 bases). Trimming took off 3 bases at V and 4 bases at J, with 13 bases between the two ends. The V gene's germline CDR1 is SGHTA and CDR2 FQGNSA. This CDR3 has 16 amino acids. The CDR3 reads CASSFQGPLYNSPLHF. For the CDR3, the DNA is TGTGCCAGCAGCTTTCAGGGGCCCCTATATAATTCACCCCTCCACTTT.

V is TRBV6-2 or TRBV6-3 and J is TRBJ1-2; D gene unclear. V shed 2 bases and J shed 4 bases, with 8 bases lying between them. Germline V gives CDR1 MNHEY, CDR2 SVGEGT. The CDR3 is made up of 13 amino acids. As DNA, the CDR3 is TGTGCCAGCAGTTACGCGGGGAGCTATGGCTACACCTTC. Translation: CASSYAGSYGYTF.

This clone appeared a few times. CDR3 in DNA: TGCAGTGCTAGTGGCAGGGATGGTCAGCCCCAGCATTTT. Its protein is CSASGRDGQPQHF. This chain connects TRBV20-1 to TRBJ1-5; D is perhaps TRBD1 (5 bases). Trimming removed 3 bases at V and 6 bases at J, with 12 bases between. This CDR3 has 13 residues. Germline assignment: CDR1 DFQATT and CDR2 SNEGSKA (reference sequence).

The gene calls are TRBV5-1 and TRBJ2-5; maybe TRBD2 (5 bases). The CDR3 has 13 amino acids. Trimming pared 4 bases from V and 7 bases from J, leaving 14 bases between. CDR1 and CDR2 (germline): SGHRS, YFSETQ. Here the CDR3 reads CASSPGIGRTQYF. The CDR3, as DNA: TGCGCCAGCAGCCCGGGGATCGGGCGGACCCAGTACTTC.

This rearrangement joins TRBV7-9 to TRBJ2-5, with D perhaps TRBD2 (6 bases). This CDR3 region has 17 residues. Trimming shortened V by 1 base and J by 2 bases, and 17 bases separated the two germline ends. Germline V gene lookup returns CDR1 SEHNR and CDR2 FQNEAQ (reference sequence). The CDR3 DNA reads as TGTGCCAGCAGCTTAGTTGGGGGAGGAGGGAGGCAAGAGACCCAGTACTTC. It is translated as CASSLVGGGGRQETQYF.

This clone was observed a few times. The genes are TRBV7-9 and TRBJ1-5; TRBD1 might be the D (6 bases). Germline V gene data show CDR1 as SEHNR and CDR2 as FQNEAQ (reference sequence). V was trimmed by 2 bases and J by 4 bases, leaving 9 bases between them. There are 14 residues in the CDR3. The DNA for the CDR3 is TGTGCCAGCAGCTTAACCACAGGGAATCAGCCCCAGCATTTT. As protein: CASSLTTGNQPQHF.

J is TRBJ2-5 and V is TRBV7-8, with a tentative D call TRBD2 (6 bases). Trimming removed 4 bases from V and 5 bases from J, with 20 bases in between. CDR1 SGHVS and CDR2 FQNEAQ come from the germline V gene. This CDR3 is 16 amino acids long. The CDR3 spells CASSSPGRGPKETQYF. In DNA form, the CDR3 reads TGTGCCAGCAGCTCCCCAGGGCGGGGTCCGAAGGAGACCCAGTACTTC.

V is TRBV5-5 and J is TRBJ2-4; the match to TRBD1 covers 7 bases. After removal of 4 bases from V and 1 base from J, the junction contained 2 bases not matched to a gene. The CDR3 runs to 14 residues. The germline gives CDR1 SGHKS, CDR2 YYEKEE (reference sequence). The DNA of the CDR3 is TGTGCCAGCAGCGGGACAGATGCCAAAAACATTCAGTACTTC. Translating gives CASSGTDAKNIQYF.

This clone has only one observation. The chain recombines TRBV5-4 with TRBJ2-5, with a tentative D call TRBD2 (6 bases). Trimming took off 4 bases at V and 3 bases at J, with 19 bases between the two ends. Germline lookup yields CDR1 SGHNT and CDR2 YYREEE (reference sequence). This CDR3 is built from 16 residues. The CDR3, as DNA: TGTGCCAGCAGCCAAGGACTATCCTCTGTGGAAGAGACCCAGTACTTC. Its translation: CASSQGLSSVEETQYF.

In DNA, the CDR3 is TGTGCCAGCAGAACCGGGACAAGCTCCTACAATGAGCAGTTCTTC. Translated: CASRTGTSSYNEQFF. The rearrangement joins TRBV27 to TRBJ2-1; D is possibly TRBD1 (6 bases). The CDR3 covers 15 residues. CDR1 is MNHEY, CDR2 SMNVEV, per germline (reference sequence). V was trimmed by 6 bases and J by 0 bases, leaving 12 bases between them.

The CDR3 nucleotides read TGTGCCAGCAGGGGGACACCGACTAAAGAGACCCAGTACTTC. This encodes CASRGTPTKETQYF. The rearrangement joins TRBV7-2 to TRBJ2-5; tentatively, D is TRBD1 (6 bases). This CDR3 is 14 amino acids long. The ends were cut back, 6 bases at V and 3 bases at J, with 14 bases in the middle. The germline CDR1 and CDR2 sequences are SGHTA and FQGNSA.

The rearrangement joins TRBV14 to TRBJ2-5; a possible D gene is TRBD2 (5 bases). The ends were cut back, 2 bases at V and 3 bases at J, with 7 bases in the middle. The CDR3 has 13 amino acids. From germline, CDR1 is SGHDN and CDR2 FVKESK. The CDR3 is CASSQTREETQYF. The CDR3 nucleotides read TGTGCCAGCAGCCAAACTAGAGAAGAGACCCAGTACTTC.

V and J are TRBV11-2 and TRBJ1-1, with D unclear. Germline V gives CDR1 SGHAT, CDR2 FQNNGV. The V gene lost 7 bases and the J gene lost 0 bases, with 18 bases spanning the gap. The CDR3 spans 16 residues. CDR3 bases: TGTGCCAGCATGCCAGAATTGAGCAGGATGAACACTGAAGCTTTCTTT. It is translated as CASMPELSRMNTEAFF.

The CDR3 protein is CAWSKRGRAGANVLTF. The CDR3 bases are TGTGCCTGGAGTAAACGGGGGAGAGCTGGGGCCAACGTCCTGACTTTC. The V and J genes are TRBV30 and TRBJ2-6; D is possibly TRBD2 (6 bases). Deletions cut 2 bases from V and 2 bases from J, with 13 bases between. Germline V gives CDR1 GTSNPN, CDR2 SVGIG (reference sequence). This CDR3 has 16 residues.

The chain combines TRBV6-4 with TRBJ2-7; 7 positions match TRBD1. The CDR3 covers 14 residues. Germline V gene sequence: CDR1 MRHNA, CDR2 SNTAGT. Trimming took 7 bases from V and 2 from J; bases not matched to a gene: 8. CDR3 coding DNA: TGTGCCAGCACTTGCGACAGGGATCCCTACGAGCAGTACTTC. Protein: CASTCDRDPYEQYF.

This clone was observed a few times. This chain connects TRBV19 to TRBJ1-2, with 7 nucleotides matching TRBD1. The CDR3 runs to 14 residues. The ends lost 9 bases at V and 0 bases at J; junction bases unmatched: 7. Germline CDR1 LNHDA, CDR2 SQIVND (reference sequence). In DNA, the CDR3 is TGTGCCAGCCTTGGAGGGGGCCCTAACTATGGCTACACCTTC. As protein: CASLGGGPNYGYTF. Supplemented by reference TRBV19 and TRBJ1-2, the full variable domain reads DGGITQSPKYLFRKEGQNVTLSCEQNLNHDAMYWYRQDPGQGLRLIYYSQIVNDFQKGDIAEGYSVSREKKESFPLTVTSAQKNPTAFYLCASLGGGPNYGYTFGSGTRLTVV.

The V and J genes are TRBV14 and TRBJ1-2; D possibly corresponds to TRBD1 (5 bases). Trimming took 0 bases from V and 3 from J, leaving 5 bases between them. CDR3 length: 13 residues. Germline V gene lookup returns CDR1 SGHDN and CDR2 FVKESK. The CDR3 region is CASSQDRDYGYTF. DNA of the CDR3: TGTGCCAGCAGCCAAGACAGGGACTATGGCTACACCTTC.

This clone has more than one count but fewer than ten. The chain employs TRBV27 and TRBJ2-3; possible D gene TRBD2, 5 bases. Trimming pared 6 bases from V and 1 base from J, leaving 17 bases between. Germline CDR1 reads MNHEY; CDR2 reads SMNVEV (reference sequence). CDR3 length equals 16 residues. CDR3 bases: TGTGCCAGCAGCCTAGCTGGCGGCCGTGGCACAGATACGCAGTATTTT. It yields the protein CASSLAGGRGTDTQYF.

This chain uses TRBV24-1 with TRBJ2-5; weak D call: TRBD2 (6 bases). Trimming pared 9 bases from V and 1 base from J, leaving 11 bases between. This CDR3 contains 13 residues. CDR1 KGHDR and CDR2 SFDVKD come from the germline V gene. CDR3 sequence (DNA): TGTGCCACCGGAGGGTCTGGCCAAGAGACCCAGTACTTC. Translated: CATGGSGQETQYF.

This chain's CDR3 is CASSSPDRGEQYF. The CDR3 region has the DNA TGTGCCAGCAGTTCACCGGACCGGGGGGAGCAGTACTTC. The chain combines TRBV27 with TRBJ2-7; the D gene is possibly TRBD2 (6 bases). Germline loops: CDR1 MNHEY, CDR2 SMNVEV (reference sequence). The CDR3 covers 13 residues. Deletions cut 4 bases from V and 7 bases from J, with 14 bases between.

The chain joins TRBV7-9 to TRBJ2-1; 7 bases align to TRBD2. The CDR3 loop spans 17 amino acids. Per the germline V gene, CDR1 is SEHNR and CDR2 is FQNEAQ (reference sequence). Losses at the gene ends were 3 bases for V and 0 bases for J; bases not matched to a gene: 8. The DNA of the CDR3 is TGTGCCAGCAGCTTCGCGGCGGGGGTCAGCTCCTACAATGAGCAGTTCTTC. Residues: CASSFAAGVSSYNEQFF.

V and J are TRBV5-1 and TRBJ2-3; possibly TRBD2 for D (6 bases). This CDR3 has 16 residues. Trimming removed 0 bases from V and 4 bases from J, with 15 bases in between. CDR1 and CDR2 (germline): SGHRS, YFSETQ. Here the CDR3 DNA reads TGCGCCAGCAGCTTGGATGGTTACTGGGGGGCAGATACGCAGTATTTT. Translation gives CASSLDGYWGADTQYF.